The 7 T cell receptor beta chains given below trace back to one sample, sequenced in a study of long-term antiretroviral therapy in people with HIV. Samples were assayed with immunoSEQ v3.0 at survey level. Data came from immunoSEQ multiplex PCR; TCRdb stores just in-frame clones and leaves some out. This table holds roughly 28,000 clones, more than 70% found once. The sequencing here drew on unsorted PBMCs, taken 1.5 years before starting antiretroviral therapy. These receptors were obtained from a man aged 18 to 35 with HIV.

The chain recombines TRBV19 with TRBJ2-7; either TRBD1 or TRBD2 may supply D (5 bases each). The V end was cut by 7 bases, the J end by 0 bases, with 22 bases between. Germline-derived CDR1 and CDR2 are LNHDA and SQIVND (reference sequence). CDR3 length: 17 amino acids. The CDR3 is CASTVGTDSTSSYEQYF. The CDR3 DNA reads TGTGCCAGTACGGTTGGGACCGACAGTACGAGCTCCTACGAGCAGTACTTC.

This CDR3 reads CASSFMGSTPLDEQFF. The CDR3 DNA follows: TGTGCCAGCAGCTTTATGGGGAGCACCCCCCTGGATGAGCAGTTCTTC. The chain links TRBV5-6 to TRBJ2-1; tentative D call: TRBD2 (5 bases). The CDR3 consists of 16 residues. V was shortened by 2 bases and J by 8 bases, with 20 bases between the two germline ends. CDR1 and CDR2 from the germline V gene are SGHDT and YYEEEE.

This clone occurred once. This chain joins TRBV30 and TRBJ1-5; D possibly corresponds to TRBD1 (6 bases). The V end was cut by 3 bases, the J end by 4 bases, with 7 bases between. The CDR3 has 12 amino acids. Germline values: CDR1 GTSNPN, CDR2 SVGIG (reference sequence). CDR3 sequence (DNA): TGTGCCTGGAGGAGGGGGAATCAGCCCCAGCATTTT. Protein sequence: CAWRRGNQPQHF.

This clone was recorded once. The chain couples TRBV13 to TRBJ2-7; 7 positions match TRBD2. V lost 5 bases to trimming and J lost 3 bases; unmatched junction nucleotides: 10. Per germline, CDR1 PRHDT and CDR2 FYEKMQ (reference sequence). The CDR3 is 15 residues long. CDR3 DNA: TGTGCCAGCAGCCGGACTAGTATGGCCGACTACGAGCAGTACTTC. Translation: CASSRTSMADYEQYF. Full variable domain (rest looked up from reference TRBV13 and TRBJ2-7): AAGVIQSPRHLIKEKRETATLKCYPIPRHDTVYWYQQGPGQDPQFLISFYEKMQSDKGSIPDRFSAQQFSDYHSELNMSSLELGDSALYFCASSRTSMADYEQYFGPGTRLTVT.

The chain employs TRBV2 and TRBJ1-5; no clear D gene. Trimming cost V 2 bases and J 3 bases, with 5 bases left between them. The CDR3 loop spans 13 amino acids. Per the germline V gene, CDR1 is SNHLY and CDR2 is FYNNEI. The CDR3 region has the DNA TGTGCCAGCAGTGAATACCCCAATCAGCCCCAGCATTTT. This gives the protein CASSEYPNQPQHF.

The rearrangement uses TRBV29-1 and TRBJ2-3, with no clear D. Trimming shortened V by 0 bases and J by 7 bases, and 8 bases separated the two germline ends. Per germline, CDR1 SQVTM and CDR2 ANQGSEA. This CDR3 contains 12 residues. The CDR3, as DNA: TGCAGCGTTGAAGAGCAAACATATACGCAGTATTTT. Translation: CSVEEQTYTQYF.

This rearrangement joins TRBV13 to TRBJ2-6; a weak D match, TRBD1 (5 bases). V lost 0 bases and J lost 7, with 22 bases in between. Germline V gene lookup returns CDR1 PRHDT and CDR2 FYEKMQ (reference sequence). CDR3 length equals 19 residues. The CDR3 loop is CASSLGAGHLTLGANVLTF. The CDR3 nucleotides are TGTGCCAGCAGCTTAGGCGCAGGGCATCTTACTCTGGGAGCCAACGTCCTGACTTTC. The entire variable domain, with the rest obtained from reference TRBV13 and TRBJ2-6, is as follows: AAGVIQSPRHLIKEKRETATLKCYPIPRHDTVYWYQQGPGQDPQFLISFYEKMQSDKGSIPDRFSAQQFSDYHSELNMSSLELGDSALYFCASSLGAGHLTLGANVLTFGAGSRLTVL.